This T cell receptor beta chain was captured in a study of T cells after yellow fever vaccination. Overall study results and limits: FACS-sorted repertoires might harbor abundant contaminating clonotypes from the bulk population.

Looked up from germline, CDR1 is SGHRS and CDR2 is YFSETQ. This CDR3 contains 15 residues. Trimming removed 2 bases at V and 0 bases at J, with 6 bases between. In making TCR cDNA, 5'RACE template switching added a universal primer site and UMIs to it. Each CDR3 protein gets one entry after TCRdb re-called the 5' RACE reads with MiXCR. The sample lists roughly 400,000 distinct CDR3 sequences; around 20% were seen once. For this clonotype: As yet, its antigen is unknown.

This TCR derives from a man aged 18 to 29 who received the YFV17D yellow fever vaccine. V is TRBV5-1 and J is TRBJ2-6; D unclear. Sequences were derived from PBMCs, sampled before the yellow fever booster vaccination. CDR3 residues: CASSFDPSGANVLTF. The DNA of the CDR3 is TGCGCCAGCAGCTTCGACCCCTCTGGGGCCAACGTCCTGACTTTC.